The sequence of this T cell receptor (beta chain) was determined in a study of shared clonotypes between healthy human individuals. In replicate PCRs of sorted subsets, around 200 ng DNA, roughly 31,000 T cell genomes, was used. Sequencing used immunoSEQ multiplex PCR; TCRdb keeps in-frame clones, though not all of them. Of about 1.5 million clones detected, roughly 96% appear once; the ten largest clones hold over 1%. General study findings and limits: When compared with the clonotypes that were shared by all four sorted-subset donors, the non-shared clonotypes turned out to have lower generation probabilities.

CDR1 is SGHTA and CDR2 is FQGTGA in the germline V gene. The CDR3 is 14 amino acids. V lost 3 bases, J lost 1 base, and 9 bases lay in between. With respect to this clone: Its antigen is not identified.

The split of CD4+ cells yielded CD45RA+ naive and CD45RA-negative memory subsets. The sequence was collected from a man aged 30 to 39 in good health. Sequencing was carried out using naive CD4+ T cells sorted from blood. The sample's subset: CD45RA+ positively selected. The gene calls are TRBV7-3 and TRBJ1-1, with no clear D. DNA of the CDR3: TGTGCCAGCAGCTTTGCTGTGGGGAACACTGAAGCTTTCTTT. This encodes CASSFAVGNTEAFF.